The rows below give T cell receptor beta chains drawn from one sample of a study of cytomegalovirus exposure and HLA in healthy donors. Sequencing was performed with immunoSEQ multiplex PCR; in TCRdb, only in-frame clones are kept and a portion is missing. The table records some 100,000 clones, roughly 75% of them present only once. Sequencing was performed on PBMCs. Receptors originate from a male donor in good health and CMV-seropositive. CDR3s include the opening cysteine and the closing phenylalanine or tryptophan. The D gene is left open where the match is weak. Only some rows state a clone size, as once, few, many or a class for expanded clones.

cdr3_aa cdr3_nt d_call j_call v_call clone_size
CASGLDRGGNGELFF TGTGCTAGTGGTTTAGACAGGGGAGGGAACGGGGAGCTGTTTTTT NA TRBJ2-2 TRBV12-5 once
CASSEQGPGNTIYF TGCGCCAGCAGCGAACAGGGCCCCGGGAACACCATATATTTT NA TRBJ1-3 TRBV5-1 once
CASSLQETQYF TGTGCCAGCAGTCTCCAAGAGACCCAGTACTTC NA TRBJ2-5 TRBV11-2 NA
CASSLAGARDYEQYF TGTGCCAGCAGCTTAGCGGGGGCCAGGGACTACGAGCAGTACTTC NA TRBJ2-7 TRBV7-2 NA
CASSLASLAGAQQETQYF TGTGCCAGCAGCTTAGCGTCGTTAGCGGGGGCCCAACAAGAGACCCAGTACTTC TRBD2 TRBJ2-5 TRBV7-8 NA
CASSPLSGGSETQYF TGCGCCAGCAGCCCCCTAAGCGGGGGGTCCGAAACCCAGTACTTC TRBD2 TRBJ2-5 TRBV5-1 NA
CASSVGSRVEEKLFF TGTGCCAGCAGCGTAGGGAGCAGAGTAGAGGAAAAACTGTTTTTT NA TRBJ1-4 TRBV9 NA
CASSGGGTGANVLTF TGTGCCAGCAGCGGGGGGGGTACTGGGGCCAACGTCCTGACTTTC TRBD2 TRBJ2-6 TRBV5-6 NA
CASRGLFSGANVLTF TGTGCCAGCAGGGGACTCTTCTCTGGGGCCAACGTCCTGACTTTC NA TRBJ2-6 TRBV9 NA
CASSPQGQSSTDTQYF TGTGCCAGCTCACCACAGGGACAATCTAGCACAGATACGCAGTATTTT NA TRBJ2-3 TRBV18 NA
CASSFGGANEQYF TGTGCCAGCAGCTTTGGAGGCGCAAACGAGCAGTACTTC NA TRBJ2-7 TRBV11-2 few
CAWSVGQETDTQYF TGTGCCTGGAGTGTCGGACAGGAGACAGATACGCAGTATTTT TRBD1 TRBJ2-3 TRBV30 few
CASSSVLGTNTEAFF TGTGCCAGCAGTTCCGTTCTCGGTACGAACACTGAAGCTTTCTTT NA TRBJ1-1 TRBV5-4 NA
CASSPEGQTYEQYF TGTGCCAGCAGCCCGGAGGGCCAAACCTACGAGCAGTACTTC NA TRBJ2-7 TRBV7-9 NA
CASSHRGRDTGELFF TGTGCCAGCAGTCACAGGGGGCGGGACACCGGGGAGCTGTTTTTT TRBD1 TRBJ2-2 TRBV27 NA
CASSEAVSYEQYF TGTGCCAGCAGCGAGGCTGTTTCCTACGAGCAGTACTTC NA TRBJ2-7 TRBV11-3 NA
CASRWGPDQPQHF TGTGCCAGCAGGTGGGGCCCTGATCAGCCCCAGCATTTT NA TRBJ1-5 TRBV28 NA
CASSELSRETQYF TGTGCCAGCAGTGAACTATCGAGAGAGACCCAGTACTTC NA TRBJ2-5 TRBV2 NA
CASRDTGIQPQHF TGTGCCAGCAGAGATACAGGGATTCAGCCCCAGCATTTT NA TRBJ1-5 TRBV2 NA
CASSYSTVNTEAFF TGTGCCAGCAGTTACTCGACAGTGAACACTGAAGCTTTCTTT NA TRBJ1-1 TRBV6-5 NA
CASSQGQSLTGELFF TGCGCCAGCAGCCAAGGACAGTCGTTAACCGGGGAGCTGTTTTTT NA TRBJ2-2 TRBV4-1 NA
CASSLGAGGDTEAFF TGTGCCAGCAGCTTAGGTGCCGGGGGGGACACTGAAGCTTTCTTT NA TRBJ1-1 TRBV7-9 few
CASGQDSHSYEQYF TGTGCCAGTGGCCAAGACAGCCACTCCTACGAGCAGTACTTC NA TRBJ2-7 TRBV19 NA
CASSQGTGSGQPQHF TGTGCCAGCAGCCAAGGGACAGGCAGCGGTCAGCCCCAGCATTTT TRBD1 TRBJ1-5 TRBV9 NA
CASSPTGDSGNTIYF TGTGCCAGCAGCCCTACAGGTGACTCTGGAAACACCATATATTTT NA TRBJ1-3 TRBV9 NA
CASSLGTGALNTEAFF TGTGCCAGCAGCCTGGGGACAGGGGCGCTGAACACTGAAGCTTTCTTT TRBD1 TRBJ1-1 TRBV5-6 NA
CASSSRATEGAQGGYTF TGTGCTAGCAGCTCCCGGGCGACGGAGGGGGCGCAAGGGGGCTACACCTTC TRBD1 TRBJ1-2 TRBV7-7 NA
CASSLGGSFYGYTF TGTGCCAGCAGCTTAGGCGGGAGTTTCTATGGCTACACCTTC NA TRBJ1-2 TRBV7-2 once
CASSLQGARDQPQHF TGTGCCAGCAGCTTACAGGGCGCTCGAGATCAGCCCCAGCATTTT NA TRBJ1-5 TRBV7-8 NA
CASSLTGTMETQYF TGTGCCAGCAGCTTAACCGGGACTATGGAGACCCAGTACTTC TRBD2 TRBJ2-5 TRBV9 NA
CASIPGQGARGYTF TGTGCCAGCATCCCCGGACAGGGGGCGAGGGGCTACACCTTC TRBD1 TRBJ1-2 TRBV7-9 NA
CASSAGQVNTEAFF TGTGCCAGCAGCGCTGGACAGGTGAACACTGAAGCTTTCTTT TRBD1 TRBJ1-1 TRBV7-9 few
CASSLHPGTAYEQYF TGCGCCAGCAGCTTACACCCCGGGACAGCGTACGAGCAGTACTTC TRBD1 TRBJ2-7 TRBV5-1 few
CASSARWGQGSYEQYF TGTGCCAGTAGTGCCCGCTGGGGACAGGGATCCTACGAGCAGTACTTC TRBD1 TRBJ2-7 TRBV19 NA
CASSFPMGNQGNEQFF TGCGCCAGCAGCTTCCCGATGGGGAATCAGGGGAATGAGCAGTTCTTC NA TRBJ2-1 TRBV5-1 NA
CAWSRGGQGDQPQHF TGTGCCTGGAGTAGAGGGGGACAGGGAGATCAGCCCCAGCATTTT TRBD1 TRBJ1-5 TRBV30 NA
CASSRGGQAGEEKLFF TGTGCCAGCAGCCGAGGCGGTCAGGCAGGGGAGGAAAAACTGTTTTTT NA TRBJ1-4 TRBV4-2 NA
CASSLREDSNQPQHF TGTGCCAGCAGCCTCCGGGAAGATAGCAATCAGCCCCAGCATTTT NA TRBJ1-5 TRBV7-9 NA
CAWSVNSYGYTF TGTGCCTGGAGTGTAAATAGCTATGGCTACACCTTC NA TRBJ1-2 TRBV30 once
CASSVTGGETQYF TGTGCCAGCAGCGTAACGGGCGGGGAGACCCAGTACTTC NA TRBJ2-5 TRBV9 NA